The TCR beta chain under discussion was sequenced for a study of blood T cell repertoires in COVID-19. Study details: Spain, Italy and the United States supplied samples that represented acute and convalescent COVID-19. In each case, the material was cDNA or gDNA derived from T cells, B-cell-depleted T cells, or PBMCs.

Per the germline V gene, CDR1 is LNHDA and CDR2 is SQIVND (reference sequence). V lost 3 bases, J lost 9 bases, and 9 bases lay in between. CDR3 size: 12 residues. The authors' processing: For nucleated cells, counts were estimated from reference gene primer amplification. The assay was immunoSEQ multiplex PCR, and TCRdb's table has in-frame clones only and misses some. V and J calls plus clone size are reproduced from that table; the DNA served to infer D and trimming. The sample carries about 73,000 clones, around 77% recorded once. The TCR sequence derives from a man aged 65-85 years with COVID-19, enrolled during active disease. Sequences were obtained from peripheral blood. The chain has TRBV19 and TRBJ2-1; D is unclear. The CDR3 DNA is TGTGCCAGTAGTATTGAAGCGACTGAGCAGTTCTTC. Encoded protein: CASSIEATEQFF.